Shown below are 6 T cell receptor beta chains from a single sample sequenced in a study of shared clonotypes between healthy human individuals. CD45RO-negative, CCR7-selected cells formed the naive CD8 fraction, which excluded terminally differentiated effector memory CD45RA+ cells. Sequencing used immunoSEQ multiplex PCR; TCRdb keeps in-frame clones, though not all of them. The sample carries around 2,000,000 clones, 85% to 95% recorded once. Sequencing input: naive CD8+ T cells sorted from blood. These TCRs come from a man aged 18-30 years in good health.

The rearrangement uses TRBV28 and TRBJ2-3, with D unresolved. The V and J ends lost 5 bases and 2 bases respectively, with 11 bases between them. CDR1 MDHEN and CDR2 SYDVKM come from the germline V gene. The CDR3 consists of 14 residues. Written as DNA, the CDR3 is TGTGCCAGCAGTATCGCAGTCGCCACAGATACGCAGTATTTT. Its translation: CASSIAVATDTQYF. Using reference TRBV28 and TRBJ2-3 for the parts outside the CDR3, the full variable domain is DVKVTQSSRYLVKRTGEKVFLECVQDMDHENMFWYRQDPGLGLRLIYFSYDVKMKEKGDIPEGYSVSREKKERFSLILESASTNQTSMYLCASSIAVATDTQYFGPGTRLTVL.

Remarks on this clone: Other DNA sequences in the sample encode the same CDR3. The chain recombines TRBV7-9 with TRBJ2-2, with 9 bases identical to TRBD2. Germline values: CDR1 SEHNR, CDR2 FQNEAQ (reference sequence). Germline trimming cut 5 bases from V and 6 bases from J; bases unmatched to any gene: 7. CDR3 length: 15 residues. This CDR3 is CASSPPAGGSGELFF. The CDR3 coding sequence is TGTGCCAGCAGCCCCCCGGCGGGAGGGTCCGGGGAGCTGTTTTTT.

J is TRBJ1-4 and V is TRBV4-1; TRBD1 is a possible D gene (6 bases). Germline CDR1 MGHRA, CDR2 YSYEKL. Trimming took 1 base from V and 8 from J, leaving 17 bases between them. The CDR3 loop spans 16 amino acids. The CDR3 DNA is TGCGCCAGCAGCCAAGTTCCACAGGGAGGGAACGAAAAACTGTTTTTT. Protein product: CASSQVPQGGNEKLFF.

The chain links TRBV7-6 to TRBJ2-1; 13 bases align to TRBD2. This CDR3 spans 17 amino acids. The V segment lost 1 base and the J segment 7 bases; nucleotides outside the gene matches: 7. The germline CDR1 and CDR2 sequences are SGHVS and FNYEAQ. The CDR3 DNA follows: TGTGCCAGCAGCTTAGTCGTACGGACTAGCGGGAGTAATGAGCAGTTCTTC. Its protein product is CASSLVVRTSGSNEQFF.

V gene TRBV27 combines with J gene TRBJ1-6; 7 positions match TRBD1. The CDR3 spans 13 residues. The germline gives CDR1 MNHEY, CDR2 SMNVEV (reference sequence). Trimming at V came to 4 bases and at J to 10 bases, leaving 4 bases not matched to a gene. DNA of the CDR3: TGTGCCAGCAGTTCAGGGGGGCAATCACCCCTCCACTTT. Amino acid sequence: CASSSGGQSPLHF.

The rearrangement links TRBV7-6 to TRBJ1-1, with TRBD1 matching over 10 bases. The junction had 5 bases not matched to a gene; V was cut back by 7 bases and J by 0 bases. CDR1 and CDR2 from the germline V gene are SGHVS and FNYEAQ. This CDR3 is 15 amino acids long. This CDR3 reads CASNPGQGLNTEAFF. The CDR3 DNA reads TGTGCCAGCAACCCGGGACAGGGGCTGAACACTGAAGCTTTCTTT.